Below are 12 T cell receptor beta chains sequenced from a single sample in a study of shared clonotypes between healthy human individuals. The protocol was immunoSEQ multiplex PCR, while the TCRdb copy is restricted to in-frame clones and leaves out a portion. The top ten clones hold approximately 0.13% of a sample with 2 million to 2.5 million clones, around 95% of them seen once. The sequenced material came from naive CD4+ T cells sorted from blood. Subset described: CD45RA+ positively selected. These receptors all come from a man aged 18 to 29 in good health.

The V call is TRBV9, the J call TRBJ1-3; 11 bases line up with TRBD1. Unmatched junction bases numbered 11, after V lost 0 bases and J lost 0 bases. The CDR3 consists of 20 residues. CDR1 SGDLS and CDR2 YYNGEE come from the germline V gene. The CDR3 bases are TGTGCCAGCAGCGTAGGAGGGAACCGGGACAGGGGGAACTCTGGAAACACCATATATTTT. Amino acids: CASSVGGNRDRGNSGNTIYF.

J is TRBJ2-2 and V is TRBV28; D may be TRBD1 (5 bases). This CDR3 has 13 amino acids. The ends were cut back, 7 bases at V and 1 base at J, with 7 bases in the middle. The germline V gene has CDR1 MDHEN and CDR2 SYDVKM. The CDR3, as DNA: TGTGCCAGCAACACAGGGAACACCGGGGAGCTGTTTTTT. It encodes CASNTGNTGELFF. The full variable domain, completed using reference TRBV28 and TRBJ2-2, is DVKVTQSSRYLVKRTGEKVFLECVQDMDHENMFWYRQDPGLGLRLIYFSYDVKMKEKGDIPEGYSVSREKKERFSLILESASTNQTSMYLCASNTGNTGELFFGEGSRLTVL.

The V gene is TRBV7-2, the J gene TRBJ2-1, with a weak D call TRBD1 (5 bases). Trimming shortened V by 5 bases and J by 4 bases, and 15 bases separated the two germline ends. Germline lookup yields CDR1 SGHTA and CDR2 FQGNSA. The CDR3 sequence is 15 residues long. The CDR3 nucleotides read TGTGCCAGCAGCCCCCAGGGCCGGACATACAATGAGCAGTTCTTC. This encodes CASSPQGRTYNEQFF.

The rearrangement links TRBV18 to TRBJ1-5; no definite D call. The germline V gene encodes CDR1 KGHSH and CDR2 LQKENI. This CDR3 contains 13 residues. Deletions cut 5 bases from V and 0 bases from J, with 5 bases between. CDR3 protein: CASSVFSNQPQHF. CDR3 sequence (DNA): TGTGCCAGCTCAGTTTTTAGCAATCAGCCCCAGCATTTT.

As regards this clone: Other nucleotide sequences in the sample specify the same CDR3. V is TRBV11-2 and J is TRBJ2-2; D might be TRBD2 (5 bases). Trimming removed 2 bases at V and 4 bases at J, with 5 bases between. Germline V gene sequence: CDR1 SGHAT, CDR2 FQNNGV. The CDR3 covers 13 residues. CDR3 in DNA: TGTGCCAGCAGCTTAAGCGGCACCGGGGAGCTGTTTTTT. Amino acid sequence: CASSLSGTGELFF.

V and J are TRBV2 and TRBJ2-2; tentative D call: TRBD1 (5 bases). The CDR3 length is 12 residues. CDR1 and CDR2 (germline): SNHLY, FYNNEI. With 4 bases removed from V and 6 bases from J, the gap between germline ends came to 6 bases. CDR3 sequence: CASSGGPGELFF. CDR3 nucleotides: TGTGCCAGCAGTGGGGGCCCCGGGGAGCTGTTTTTT.

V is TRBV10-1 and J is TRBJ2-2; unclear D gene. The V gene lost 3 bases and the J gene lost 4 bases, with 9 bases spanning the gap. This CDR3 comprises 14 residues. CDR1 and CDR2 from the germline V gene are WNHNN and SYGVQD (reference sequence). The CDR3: CASSDIGSTGELFF. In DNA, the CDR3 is TGCGCCAGCAGTGATATAGGATCCACCGGGGAGCTGTTTTTT.

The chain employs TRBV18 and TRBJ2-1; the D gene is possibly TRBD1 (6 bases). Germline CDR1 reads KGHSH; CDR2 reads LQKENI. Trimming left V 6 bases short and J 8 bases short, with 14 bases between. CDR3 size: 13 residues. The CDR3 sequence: CASSPDRHHEQFF. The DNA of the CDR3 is TGTGCCAGCTCGCCCGACAGGCACCATGAGCAGTTCTTC.

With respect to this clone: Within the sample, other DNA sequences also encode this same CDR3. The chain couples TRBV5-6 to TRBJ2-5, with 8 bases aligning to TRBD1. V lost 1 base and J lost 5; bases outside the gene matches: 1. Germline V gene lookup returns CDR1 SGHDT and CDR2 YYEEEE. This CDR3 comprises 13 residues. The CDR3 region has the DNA TGTGCCAGCAGCTTGACAGGGGGGGAGACCCAGTACTTC. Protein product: CASSLTGGETQYF.

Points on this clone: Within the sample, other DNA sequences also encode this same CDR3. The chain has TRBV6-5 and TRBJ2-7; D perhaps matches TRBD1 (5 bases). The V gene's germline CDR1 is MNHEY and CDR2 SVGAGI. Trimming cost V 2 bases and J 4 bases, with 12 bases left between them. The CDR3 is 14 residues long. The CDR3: CASSYRDQGYEQYF. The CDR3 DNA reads TGTGCCAGCAGTTACAGAGATCAGGGTTACGAGCAGTACTTC.

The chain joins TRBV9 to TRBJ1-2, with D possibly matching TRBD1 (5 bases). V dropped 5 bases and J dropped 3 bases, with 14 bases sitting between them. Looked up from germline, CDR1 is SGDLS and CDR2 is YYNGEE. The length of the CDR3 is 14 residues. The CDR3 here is CASSPLGTDYGYTF. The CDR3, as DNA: TGTGCCAGCAGTCCCCTTGGGACGGACTATGGCTACACCTTC.

The CDR3 here is CASRVTPQETQYF. DNA for the CDR3: TGTGCCAGCCGGGTGACTCCCCAAGAGACCCAGTACTTC. The V call is TRBV5-4, the J call TRBJ2-5; D is uncertain. The CDR3 totals 13 residues. Per the germline V gene, CDR1 is SGHNT and CDR2 is YYREEE (reference sequence). V dropped 7 bases and J dropped 1 base, with 11 bases sitting between them.